Listed below are T cell receptor beta chains from one sample, sequenced in a study of blood T cell repertoires in COVID-19. Measured with immunoSEQ multiplex PCR; TCRdb has only the in-frame clones, and not every one. Here the sample spans about 210,000 clones, about 91% being singletons. Specimen: peripheral blood. Every receptor here comes from a woman between 35 and 50 years old with acute or convalescent COVID-19. Both conserved end residues are part of each CDR3. A D gene is named only where the DNA matches it firmly. Clone size is shown for a subset of rows, as once, few, many or a class of expanded clone.

DNA: TGTGCCAGCAGTGAAGCTGAGGCGGATGAGCAGTTCTTC; CDR3: CASSEAEADEQFF; V: TRBV6-4; size: NA; J: TRBJ2-1; D: NA
DNA: TGTGCCAGCAGCCACAGGGGGGGCACAGATACGCAGTATTTT; CDR3: CASSHRGGTDTQYF; V: TRBV13; size: NA; J: TRBJ2-3; D: TRBD1
DNA: TGTGCCAGCAAGACAGGGCACAACACCGGGGAGCTGTTTTTT; CDR3: CASKTGHNTGELFF; V: TRBV5-6; size: few; J: TRBJ2-2; D: TRBD1
DNA: TGTGCCAGCAGTTACTACAGGCCTTCATCACCCCTCCACTTT; CDR3: CASSYYRPSSPLHF; V: TRBV6-5; size: NA; J: TRBJ1-6; D: NA
DNA: TGTGCCAGCAGCCCCCGGGAGGTCACTGAAGCTTTCTTT; CDR3: CASSPREVTEAFF; V: TRBV27; size: NA; J: TRBJ1-1; D: NA
DNA: TGTGCCAGCAGCCTTGGGGGGTGGAACTATGGCTACACCTTC; CDR3: CASSLGGWNYGYTF; V: TRBV3-1/TRBV3-2; size: NA; J: TRBJ1-2; D: NA
DNA: TGTGCTAGTGGGTCCGGGACAGAGAATGAAAAACTGTTTTTT; CDR3: CASGSGTENEKLFF; V: TRBV12-5; size: once; J: TRBJ1-4; D: TRBD1
DNA: TGCGCCAGCAGCTTGGGCGGGAGACGGGTGTCCTATAATTCACCCCTCCACTTT; CDR3: CASSLGGRRVSYNSPLHF; V: TRBV5-1; size: once; J: TRBJ1-6; D: NA
DNA: TGTGCCACCAGTGAGAAGACAGGGGGTAAAGAGACCCAGTACTTC; CDR3: CATSEKTGGKETQYF; V: TRBV24-1; size: NA; J: TRBJ2-5; D: TRBD1
DNA: TGTGCCACCAGTGGGGGACAGCAAGAGACCCAGTACTTC; CDR3: CATSGGQQETQYF; V: TRBV24-1; size: few; J: TRBJ2-5; D: TRBD1
DNA: TGCGCCAGCAACGACAGGGACTCAGATACGCAGTATTTT; CDR3: CASNDRDSDTQYF; V: TRBV5-1; size: NA; J: TRBJ2-3; D: NA
DNA: TGTGCCAGCATAAGGGACAGGGACTCTTACTCTGGAAACACCATATATTTT; CDR3: CASIRDRDSYSGNTIYF; V: TRBV2; size: NA; J: TRBJ1-3; D: TRBD1
DNA: TGTGCCACCAGTGGGGGCGGGGGAATCTCGGCAGATACGCAGTATTTT; CDR3: CATSGGGGISADTQYF; V: TRBV24-1; size: NA; J: TRBJ2-3; D: TRBD2
DNA: TGTGCCAGCAGCCCAGGGTGGGGACAGGTCATCATGAACGCTGAAGCTTTCTTT; CDR3: CASSPGWGQVIMNAEAFF; V: TRBV5-4; size: NA; J: TRBJ1-1; D: TRBD1
DNA: TGTGCCAGCGGCGACAGGCAGGGTCAGCCCCAGCATTTT; CDR3: CASGDRQGQPQHF; V: TRBV6-5; size: once; J: TRBJ1-5; D: NA
DNA: TGCGCCAGCAGCCAAGGGCGGGGGGATTCACCCCTCCACTTT; CDR3: CASSQGRGDSPLHF; V: TRBV4-1; size: NA; J: TRBJ1-6; D: NA
DNA: TGTGCCAGCAGCTCCCCGGGGGGGGATACGCAGTATTTT; CDR3: CASSSPGGDTQYF; V: TRBV7-9; size: NA; J: TRBJ2-3; D: TRBD2
DNA: TGTGCCAGCAGCATTGCCGGGGACATACCCGACTATGGCTACACCTTC; CDR3: CASSIAGDIPDYGYTF; V: TRBV9; size: NA; J: TRBJ1-2; D: NA
DNA: TGTGCCAGTACCTACAGCCTCCCTGCAACTAATGAAAAACTGTTTTTT; CDR3: CASTYSLPATNEKLFF; V: TRBV19; size: NA; J: TRBJ1-4; D: NA
DNA: TGTGCCAGCAGCCACCTTTGGCGGGACAGGGATCATCTAAAAGAGACCCAGTACTTC; CDR3: CASSHLWRDRDHLKETQYF; V: TRBV7-8; size: few; J: TRBJ2-5; D: TRBD1
DNA: TGTGCCAGCAGCTTGTCTACAGGGGTTACTACTCTCTATGGCTACACCTTC; CDR3: CASSLSTGVTTLYGYTF; V: TRBV5-6; size: NA; J: TRBJ1-2; D: TRBD1
DNA: TGTGCCAGCTCACGTCACGGGACAGGGGACACAGATACGCAGTATTTT; CDR3: CASSRHGTGDTDTQYF; V: TRBV18; size: NA; J: TRBJ2-3; D: TRBD1
DNA: TGTGCCAGCAGTCATGGCGGGGACAACTATGGCTACACCTTC; CDR3: CASSHGGDNYGYTF; V: TRBV5-4; size: NA; J: TRBJ1-2; D: NA
DNA: TGTGCCAGCTGTCAAATAGCGGGGGGGCCAGATACGCAGTATTTT; CDR3: CASCQIAGGPDTQYF; V: TRBV18; size: NA; J: TRBJ2-3; D: TRBD2
DNA: TGTGCCTGGAGTTCCCAAGAGGGTGTCTATGGCTACACCTTC; CDR3: CAWSSQEGVYGYTF; V: TRBV30; size: NA; J: TRBJ1-2; D: NA
DNA: TGTGCCAGCAGTACAGGACGTACAACTAATGAAAAACTGTTTTTT; CDR3: CASSTGRTTNEKLFF; V: TRBV2; size: NA; J: TRBJ1-4; D: NA